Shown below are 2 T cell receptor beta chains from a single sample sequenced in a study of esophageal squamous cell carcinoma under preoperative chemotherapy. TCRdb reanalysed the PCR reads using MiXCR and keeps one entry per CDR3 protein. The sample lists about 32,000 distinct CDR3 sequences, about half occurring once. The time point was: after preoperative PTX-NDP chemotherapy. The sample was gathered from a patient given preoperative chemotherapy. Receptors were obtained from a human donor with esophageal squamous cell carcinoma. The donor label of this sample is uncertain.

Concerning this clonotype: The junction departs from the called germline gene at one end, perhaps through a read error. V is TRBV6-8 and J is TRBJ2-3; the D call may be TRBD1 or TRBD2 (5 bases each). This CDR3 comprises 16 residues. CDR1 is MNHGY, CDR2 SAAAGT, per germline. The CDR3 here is CASSQTGQGAKNTQYF. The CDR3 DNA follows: TGTGCGAGCAGCCAAACGGGGCAGGGAGCCAAAAATACGCAGTATTTC.

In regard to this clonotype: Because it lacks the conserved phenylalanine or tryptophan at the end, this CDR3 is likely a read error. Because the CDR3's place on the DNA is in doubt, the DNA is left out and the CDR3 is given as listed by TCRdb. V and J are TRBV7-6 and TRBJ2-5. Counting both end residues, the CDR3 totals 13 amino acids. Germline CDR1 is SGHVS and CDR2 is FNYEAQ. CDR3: CASSLVRGATQLS.